This entry lists 25 T cell receptor beta chains sequenced from one sample in a study of human T cells and chemical hapten exposure. The sample's time point: pre-sensitization, week 0. Treatment here: therapeutic diphenylcyclopropenone sensitization with weekly scalp DPC. TCRdb reanalysed the RACE reads using MiXCR and keeps one entry per CDR3 protein. The data contain around 120,000 distinct CDR3 sequences, 13% of them singletons. The sample here was whole blood, taken in connection with sensitization to the hapten diphenylcyclopropenone (DPC). These receptors were taken from a woman aged 18-30 years with alopecia areata. Some clones in this sample may be carry-over from other donors' samples.

This chain connects TRBV9 to TRBJ1-5; no clear D. Trimming left V 0 bases short and J 7 bases short, with 8 bases between. The CDR3 spans 13 residues. Germline V gene data show CDR1 as SGDLS and CDR2 as YYNGEE. The CDR3 nucleotides are TGTGCCAGCAGCGTAGTAGGGAACCAGCCCCAGCATTTT. Its translation: CASSVVGNQPQHF.

This clonotype showed up just a few times. The chain has TRBV5-1 and TRBJ2-3, with D unclear. Looked up from germline, CDR1 is SGHRS and CDR2 is YFSETQ. V dropped 7 bases and J dropped 4 bases, with 10 bases sitting between them. This CDR3 has 12 residues. CDR3 protein: CASDDGSDTQYF. The CDR3 nucleotides read TGCGCCAGCGACGATGGGTCAGATACGCAGTATTTT.

This chain joins TRBV20-1 and TRBJ1-5; D possibly corresponds to TRBD1 (6 bases). The CDR3 contains 18 residues. V lost 0 bases and J lost 1, with 19 bases in between. Germline CDR1 reads DFQATT; CDR2 reads SNEGSKA (reference sequence). In DNA form, the CDR3 reads TGCAGTGCTAGAGAGCATCTGGCAGGGGCTCGGAGCAATCAGCCCCAGCATTTT. Its protein is CSAREHLAGARSNQPQHF.

The J gene is TRBJ1-1, the V gene TRBV20-1, with D unresolved. The CDR3 has 17 residues. The germline V gene has CDR1 DFQATT and CDR2 SNEGSKA (reference sequence). V was trimmed by 0 bases and J by 2 bases, leaving 19 bases between them. The CDR3, as DNA: TGCAGTGCTAGAGATGATAGGCAATCGGGCATCAACACTGAAGCTTTCTTT. Translated: CSARDDRQSGINTEAFF.

The sample holds a few counts of this clonotype. This chain connects TRBV11-3 to TRBJ2-5; perhaps TRBD2 as D (6 bases). Germline V gene sequence: CDR1 SGHNT, CDR2 YENEEA. The CDR3 spans 14 residues. V was shortened by 5 bases and J by 0 bases, with 10 bases between the two germline ends. The CDR3 protein is CASSPGLNQETQYF. The CDR3 DNA reads as TGTGCCAGCAGCCCGGGACTTAACCAAGAGACCCAGTACTTC.

This clonotype was observed a handful of times. This chain joins TRBV6-2 or TRBV6-3 and TRBJ2-1; possible D gene TRBD1, 5 bases. V lost 1 base and J lost 4, with 8 bases in between. The CDR3 extends over 14 amino acids. Germline values: CDR1 MNHEY, CDR2 SVGEGT. The CDR3 spells CASSYWQGYNEQFF. The CDR3 DNA sequence: TGTGCCAGCAGTTACTGGCAGGGATACAATGAGCAGTTCTTC.

The genes are TRBV7-9 and TRBJ2-1, with 12 bases lining up with TRBD2. The CDR3 contains 16 residues. Germline V gene data show CDR1 as SEHNR and CDR2 as FQNEAQ (reference sequence). J gave up 6 bases and V 5 bases, and 8 bases lay outside the gene matches. Here the CDR3 reads CASSRPKLAGGNEQFF. The CDR3, as DNA: TGTGCCAGCAGCCGACCCAAACTAGCGGGGGGCAATGAGCAGTTCTTC.

This clonotype came up a few times. The V and J genes are TRBV9 and TRBJ2-7, with 10 bases matching TRBD1. The germline gives CDR1 SGDLS, CDR2 YYNGEE. The CDR3 has 14 residues. Trimming cost V 3 bases and J 7 bases; bases outside gene matches: 7. CDR3 bases: TGTGCCAGCAGCGCCTCGACAGGGGGCGGGGAGCAGTACTTC. Translating gives CASSASTGGGEQYF.

This clonotype was seen a handful of times. This chain links TRBV29-1 with TRBJ1-1; TRBD1 matches at 10 bases. Germline V CDR1 and CDR2: SQVTM, ANQGSEA. The CDR3 consists of 12 residues. J gave up 7 bases and V 4 bases, and 3 bases lay outside the gene matches. The CDR3 region is CSVGQGASEAFF. The CDR3 DNA follows: TGCAGCGTTGGACAGGGGGCAAGTGAAGCTTTCTTT.

As for this clonotype: A read error may explain this, as a much larger clone is one base away. The chain joins TRBV5-8 to TRBJ1-2; 9 nucleotides agree with TRBD1. The germline CDR1 and CDR2 sequences are SGHTS and YDEGEE. The CDR3 is 15 residues long. The trim removed 9 bases at V and 2 bases at J, leaving 11 bases unmatched. CDR3: CANSNGQGRNYGYTF. CDR3 in DNA: TGTGCCAACAGTAACGGACAGGGGAGGAACTATGGCTACACCTTC. Full variable domain (outside the CDR3, taken from reference TRBV5-8 and TRBJ1-2): EAGVTQSPTHLIKTRGQQATLRCSPISGHTSVYWYQQALGLGLQFLLWYDEGEERNRGNFPPRFSGRQFPNYSSELNVNALELEDSALYLCANSNGQGRNYGYTFGSGTRLTVV.

The V gene is TRBV2, the J gene TRBJ1-4; TRBD1 is a possible D gene (6 bases). V was trimmed by 6 bases and J by 8 bases, leaving 16 bases between them. CDR1 and CDR2 (germline): SNHLY, FYNNEI. CDR3 length: 14 residues. The CDR3 DNA sequence: TGTGCCAGCAGAGCGGACAGACCCCGCGAAAAACTGTTTTTT. The encoded protein is CASRADRPREKLFF.

This clonotype was picked up a small number of times. The chain joins TRBV29-1 to TRBJ2-2; D remains ambiguous. The V gene's germline CDR1 is SQVTM and CDR2 ANQGSEA. V lost 3 bases and J lost 0, with 8 bases in between. CDR3 length: 14 amino acids. CDR3 in DNA: TGCAGCGTTGACGGCAGTTCGAACACCGGGGAGCTGTTTTTT. Amino acids: CSVDGSSNTGELFF.

The chain joins TRBV5-5 to TRBJ1-3, with D tentatively TRBD1 (5 bases). Trimming stripped 3 bases from V and 0 bases from J, with 13 bases between. The CDR3 spans 16 residues. Germline V gene lookup returns CDR1 SGHKS and CDR2 YYEKEE (reference sequence). The CDR3 sequence is CASSSGHLSSGNTIYF. The DNA for the CDR3 is TGTGCCAGCAGCTCTGGACACTTGAGCTCTGGAAACACCATATATTTT.

In nucleotides, the CDR3 is TGTGCCAGCAGACCACCAGGCTACGAGCAGTACTTC. Encoded protein: CASRPPGYEQYF. The rearrangement uses TRBV28 and TRBJ2-7; D is undetermined. Germline V CDR1 and CDR2: MDHEN, SYDVKM. With 6 bases removed from V and 3 bases from J, the gap between germline ends came to 9 bases. The CDR3 covers 12 residues.

CDR3 DNA: TGTGCCAGCAGTTCCGGGACTAGAAATCCAGATACGCAGTATTTT. Translation: CASSSGTRNPDTQYF. The chain uses TRBV7-6 and TRBJ2-3; 8 nucleotides agree with TRBD2. The CDR3 loop spans 15 amino acids. Looked up from germline, CDR1 is SGHVS and CDR2 is FNYEAQ. J lost 4 bases, V lost 6 bases, and 9 bases had no gene match.

This chain's CDR3 is CASRAGLEAGELFF. The CDR3 DNA sequence: TGTGCCAGCAGGGCGGGTCTCGAGGCCGGGGAGCTGTTTTTT. This chain connects TRBV12-3 or TRBV12-4 to TRBJ2-2, with D possibly matching TRBD2 (5 bases). CDR3 length: 14 amino acids. V dropped 6 bases and J dropped 6 bases, with 14 bases sitting between them.

This clonotype came up many times. The chain employs TRBV29-1 and TRBJ2-1; 7 positions match TRBD2. Germline lookup yields CDR1 SQVTM and CDR2 ANQGSEA. CDR3 length: 13 residues. J gave up 6 bases and V 6 bases, and 8 bases lay outside the gene matches. The chain's CDR3 is CSVKGLGSNEQFF. For the CDR3, the DNA is TGCAGCGTCAAAGGACTAGGGTCCAATGAGCAGTTCTTC.

Concerning this clonotype itself: A read error is possible here, since a much larger clone lies one base away. The V and J genes are TRBV12-3 or TRBV12-4 and TRBJ2-7, with TRBD1 matching over 9 bases. The CDR3 loop spans 14 amino acids. Trimming cost V 1 base and J 5 bases; bases outside gene matches: 3. Here the CDR3 DNA reads TGTGCCAGCAGTTTAGGTGGGACAGGGCACGAGCAGTACTTC. It encodes CASSLGGTGHEQYF.

This clonotype was recorded a few times. The V gene is TRBV7-9, the J gene TRBJ1-4; unclear D gene. The CDR3 has 12 amino acids. Germline CDR1 and CDR2: SEHNR and FQNEAQ (reference sequence). The V gene lost 3 bases and the J gene lost 8 bases, with 7 bases spanning the gap. The CDR3 reads CASSFSGEKLFF. The DNA of the CDR3 is TGTGCCAGCAGCTTTTCGGGGGAAAAACTGTTTTTT. The full variable domain, its missing parts supplied by reference TRBV7-9 and TRBJ1-4, is DTGVSQNPRHKITKRGQNVTFRCDPISEHNRLYWYRQTLGQGPEFLTYFQNEAQLEKSRLLSDRFSAERPKGSFSTLEIQRTEQGDSAMYLCASSFSGEKLFFGSGTQLSVL.

The gene calls are TRBV7-9 and TRBJ2-1; 11 bases agree with TRBD2. The length of the CDR3 is 18 residues. Per the germline V gene, CDR1 is SEHNR and CDR2 is FQNEAQ (reference sequence). V trimming: 2 bases; J trimming: 6 bases; junction bases outside the gene matches: 12. The CDR3, as DNA: TGTGCCAGCAGCTTAAGGCCCCGACTAGCGGGGACCTCCAATGAGCAGTTCTTC. It yields the protein CASSLRPRLAGTSNEQFF.

This chain links TRBV7-9 with TRBJ2-7, with a possible D match to TRBD1 (6 bases). Trimming left V 2 bases short and J 5 bases short, with 19 bases between. The CDR3 runs 16 residues. Germline CDR1 SEHNR, CDR2 FQNEAQ (reference sequence). DNA for the CDR3: TGTGCCAGCAGCTTAACCGACAGGCCGCCTGAGGACGAGCAGTACTTC. It is translated as CASSLTDRPPEDEQYF.

There are a few counts of this clonotype. CDR3: CASRRGRGTGELFF. The DNA of the CDR3 is TGTGCCAGCAGGAGGGGAAGAGGGACCGGGGAGCTGTTTTTT. J is TRBJ2-2 and V is TRBV2; D tentatively fits TRBD1 or TRBD2 (5 bases each). V shed 6 bases and J shed 5 bases, with 13 bases lying between them. In germline, CDR1 is SNHLY, CDR2 FYNNEI. The CDR3 is made up of 14 amino acids.

This clonotype was counted only a few times. The CDR3 region has the DNA TGTGCCATCAGTGAGTTTGATGAAGCTTTCTTT. Translated, it gives CAISEFDEAFF. The chain uses TRBV10-3 and TRBJ1-1; D call uncertain. The length of the CDR3 is 11 residues. Trimming stripped 1 base from V and 7 bases from J, with 4 bases between. Germline loops: CDR1 ENHRY, CDR2 SYGVKD.

Only one count was recorded for this clonotype. The rearrangement joins TRBV3-1 to TRBJ2-5; D perhaps matches TRBD1 (6 bases). The germline V and J ends were trimmed by 0 bases and 1 base, with 12 bases remaining between them. The V gene's germline CDR1 is LGHDT and CDR2 YNNKEL (reference sequence). The CDR3 is 16 residues long. The CDR3 sequence is CASSQDVIRGQETQYF. CDR3 nucleotides: TGTGCCAGCAGCCAAGATGTGATCAGGGGCCAAGAGACCCAGTACTTC.

This clonotype turned up a few times. This sequence joins TRBV7-8 and TRBJ2-6; D is uncertain. Germline V gene data show CDR1 as SGHVS and CDR2 as FQNEAQ. Trimming removed 4 bases from V and 3 bases from J, with 10 bases in between. The length of the CDR3 is 15 residues. CDR3 DNA: TGTGCCAGCAGCTCAATTAAAAGTGGGGCCAACGTCCTGACTTTC. Translation gives CASSSIKSGANVLTF.